The next 18 T cell receptor beta chains were all read from a single sample in a study of blood T cell repertoires in COVID-19. Here immunoSEQ multiplex PCR was the method, and the copy in TCRdb shows in-frame clones only, minus some. The sample yields about 100,000 clones, roughly 79% seen once. The sample comprised peripheral blood. The receptors shown here come from a human donor in a cohort sampled during active COVID-19.

The rearrangement links TRBV5-8 to TRBJ2-1; 9 nucleotides match TRBD2. The CDR3 contains 15 residues. Germline CDR1 and CDR2: SGHTS and YDEGEE. V lost 2 bases and J lost 6; bases outside the gene matches: 6. CDR3 protein: CASSLGGRAINEQFF. CDR3 nucleotides: TGTGCCAGCAGCTTAGGCGGGAGGGCCATCAATGAGCAGTTCTTC.

V is TRBV27 and J is TRBJ2-1, with a tentative D call TRBD2 (7 bases). V was pared by 4 bases and J by 4 bases, with 20 bases between. This CDR3 contains 17 residues. Germline loops: CDR1 MNHEY, CDR2 SMNVEV (reference sequence). The CDR3 loop is CASSSSRGAMGYNEQFF. The DNA of the CDR3 is TGTGCCAGCAGTTCATCCCGGGGGGCGATGGGGTACAATGAGCAGTTCTTC.

Only one count was recorded for this clone. V is TRBV28 and J is TRBJ1-2; 7 positions agree with TRBD1. The CDR3 is made up of 14 amino acids. Germline assignment: CDR1 MDHEN and CDR2 SYDVKM. The J segment lost 4 bases and the V segment lost 6 bases, leaving 8 bases of the junction unmatched. The CDR3, as DNA: TGTGCCAGCAGAACAGGGGCAGCTACCTATGGCTACACCTTC. This sequence encodes CASRTGAATYGYTF.

This clone came up a few times. The DNA for the CDR3 is TGTGCCAGCAGGGCCGGGTGGCAGTCGTACGGGACAGATACGCAGTATTTT. Translating it yields CASRAGWQSYGTDTQYF. This rearrangement joins TRBV2 to TRBJ2-3, with D hard to call. From germline, CDR1 is SNHLY and CDR2 FYNNEI. The V end was cut by 6 bases, the J end by 3 bases, with 22 bases between. This CDR3 is built from 17 residues.

The J gene is TRBJ2-7, the V gene TRBV5-4; 8 nucleotides agree with TRBD2. V was pared by 0 bases and J by 3 bases, with 8 bases of the junction left unmatched. The CDR3 totals 16 residues. Germline loops: CDR1 SGHNT, CDR2 YYREEE (reference sequence). This CDR3 is CASSLGGTRKDYEQYF. The CDR3 DNA follows: TGTGCCAGCAGCTTGGGTGGGACTAGGAAAGACTACGAGCAGTACTTC.

The CDR3, as DNA: TGTGCCAGCAGAAACCCTAGCGGGGGGGGTTACGAGCAGTACTTC. This codes for CASRNPSGGGYEQYF. The chain joins TRBV28 to TRBJ2-7, with TRBD2 identical over 12 bases. The CDR3 sequence is 15 residues long. Germline loops: CDR1 MDHEN, CDR2 SYDVKM. J was trimmed by 4 bases and V by 6 bases; bases with no gene match: 7. The entire variable domain, with the rest obtained from reference TRBV28 and TRBJ2-7, is as follows: DVKVTQSSRYLVKRTGEKVFLECVQDMDHENMFWYRQDPGLGLRLIYFSYDVKMKEKGDIPEGYSVSREKKERFSLILESASTNQTSMYLCASRNPSGGGYEQYFGPGTRLTVT.

The gene calls are TRBV13 and TRBJ2-7; a weak D match, TRBD1 (5 bases). Trimming took off 1 base at V and 5 bases at J, with 9 bases between the two ends. Germline lookup yields CDR1 PRHDT and CDR2 FYEKMQ (reference sequence). The CDR3 length is 13 residues. The CDR3 protein is CASSLVGVHEQYF. CDR3 in DNA: TGTGCCAGCAGCTTAGTAGGGGTCCACGAGCAGTACTTC.

The chain links TRBV7-9 to TRBJ2-3; TRBD2 agrees at 11 bases. Germline lookup yields CDR1 SEHNR and CDR2 FQNEAQ (reference sequence). The CDR3 runs to 16 residues. J gave up 0 bases and V 5 bases, and 4 bases lay outside the gene matches. The DNA for the CDR3 is TGTGCCAGCAGCCCTGGGACTAGCGGAAGCACAGATACGCAGTATTTT. The encoded protein is CASSPGTSGSTDTQYF.

This chain connects TRBV6-4 to TRBJ2-1; D gene unclear. CDR1 and CDR2 from the germline V gene are MRHNA and SNTAGT. The CDR3 runs 15 residues. The V gene lost 6 bases and the J gene lost 7 bases, with 19 bases spanning the gap. The CDR3 reads CASSHDDSTRNEQFF. The DNA of the CDR3 is TGTGCCAGCAGCCACGACGACTCGACGAGGAATGAGCAGTTCTTC.

The V and J genes are TRBV6-4 and TRBJ2-3, with 7 bases identical to TRBD1. Trimming cost V 2 bases and J 0 bases; bases outside gene matches: 2. The germline V gene encodes CDR1 MRHNA and CDR2 SNTAGT. The CDR3 sequence is 15 residues long. The CDR3 DNA follows: TGTGCCAGCAGTGACAGGGACAGAAGCACAGATACGCAGTATTTT. As protein: CASSDRDRSTDTQYF.

This chain joins TRBV6-4 and TRBJ2-3; 8 positions match TRBD2. J gave up 4 bases and V 0 bases, and 0 bases lay outside the gene matches. The CDR3 has 14 amino acids. Germline V lookup: CDR1 MRHNA, CDR2 SNTAGT. The CDR3 protein is CASSDSTSADTQYF. The CDR3 nucleotides are TGTGCCAGCAGTGACTCGACTAGCGCAGATACGCAGTATTTT.

The chain carries TRBV23-1 and TRBJ1-6; the D gene is possibly TRBD1 (6 bases). TRBV23-1 is an ORF, and what it does is uncertain. This CDR3 has 15 residues. The V gene lost 4 bases and the J gene lost 10 bases, with 17 bases spanning the gap. CDR3 nucleotides: TGCGCCAGCAGTCCGGACAGACCGAGGTCCTCACCCCTCCACTTT. Residues: CASSPDRPRSSPLHF.

This chain connects TRBV5-1 to TRBJ1-2; possible D gene TRBD1, 6 bases. The CDR3 is made up of 15 amino acids. V was shortened by 0 bases and J by 3 bases, with 12 bases between the two germline ends. Germline CDR1 and CDR2: SGHRS and YFSETQ. For the CDR3, the DNA is TGCGCCAGCAGCTTGGTTGTAGGGGGGGACTATGGCTACACCTTC. This sequence encodes CASSLVVGGDYGYTF.

The chain employs TRBV10-3 and TRBJ2-1; D possibly corresponds to TRBD2 (5 bases). The V end lost 6 bases, the J end lost 7 bases, and 10 bases lay between the germline ends. The CDR3 has 12 residues. Germline V lookup: CDR1 ENHRY, CDR2 SYGVKD. Here the CDR3 DNA reads TGTGCCATCAGCGCGTCGGGGAATGAGCAGTTCTTC. Protein: CAISASGNEQFF.

The chain combines TRBV6-7 with TRBJ2-1; D perhaps matches TRBD2 (5 bases). TRBV6-7 is an ORF, and what it does is uncertain. The V end was cut by 2 bases, the J end by 8 bases, with 13 bases between. CDR3 length equals 14 residues. The CDR3 region is CASSYQVLLDEQFF. The CDR3 DNA is TGTGCCAGCAGTTACCAGGTACTACTAGATGAGCAGTTCTTC.

This clone was counted between two and nine times. This chain links TRBV4-2 with TRBJ1-1; 7 bases align to TRBD1. The germline gives CDR1 LGHNA, CDR2 YNFKEQ. V dropped 4 bases and J dropped 4; count of bases not matched to a gene: 9. The CDR3 is 15 residues long. CDR3 protein: CASSPELGGPTEAFF. In DNA, the CDR3 is TGTGCCAGCAGCCCAGAACTAGGGGGCCCCACTGAAGCTTTCTTT.

The CDR3 nucleotides read TGTGCCAGCAGCTTCTCAGGGGGCGCGTCGGAGACCCAGTACTTC. It specifies CASSFSGGASETQYF. The chain couples TRBV7-9 to TRBJ2-5, with 8 bases that match TRBD1. With V trimmed by 3 bases and J by 5 bases, 8 bases remained unmatched. The CDR3 is 15 residues long. Germline V gene lookup returns CDR1 SEHNR and CDR2 FQNEAQ (reference sequence).

J is TRBJ2-7 and V is TRBV12-3 or TRBV12-4, with 9 bases aligning to TRBD2. This CDR3 region has 13 residues. The junction had 5 bases not matched to a gene; V was cut back by 7 bases and J by 4 bases. CDR3 protein: CASTAGGKYEQYF. CDR3 DNA: TGTGCCAGCACAGCGGGGGGAAAATACGAGCAGTACTTC.